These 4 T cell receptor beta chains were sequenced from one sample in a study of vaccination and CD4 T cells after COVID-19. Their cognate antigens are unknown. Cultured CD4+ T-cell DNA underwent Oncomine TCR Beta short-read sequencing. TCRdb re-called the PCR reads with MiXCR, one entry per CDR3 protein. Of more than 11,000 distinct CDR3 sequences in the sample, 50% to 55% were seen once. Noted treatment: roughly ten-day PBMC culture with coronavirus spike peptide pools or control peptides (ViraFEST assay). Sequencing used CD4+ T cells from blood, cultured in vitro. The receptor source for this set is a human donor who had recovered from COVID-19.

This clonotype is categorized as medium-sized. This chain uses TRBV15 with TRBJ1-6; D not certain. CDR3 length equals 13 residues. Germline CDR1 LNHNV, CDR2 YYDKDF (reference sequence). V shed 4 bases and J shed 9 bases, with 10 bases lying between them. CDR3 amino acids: CATSKFQGSPLHF. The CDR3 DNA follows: TGTGCCACCAGCAAGTTTCAAGGTTCACCCCTCCACTTT.

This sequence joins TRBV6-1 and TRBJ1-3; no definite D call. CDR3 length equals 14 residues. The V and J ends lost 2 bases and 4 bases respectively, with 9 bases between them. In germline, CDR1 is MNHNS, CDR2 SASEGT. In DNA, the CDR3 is TGTGCCAGCAGTGAACGGGCGTTGGGAAACACCATATATTTT. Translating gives CASSERALGNTIYF.

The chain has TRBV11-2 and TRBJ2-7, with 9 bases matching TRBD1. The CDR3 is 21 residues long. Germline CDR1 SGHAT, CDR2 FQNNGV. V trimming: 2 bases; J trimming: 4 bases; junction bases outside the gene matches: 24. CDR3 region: CASSLLVRGTGNLGSRYEQYF. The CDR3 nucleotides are TGTGCCAGCAGCTTACTTGTTCGGGGGACAGGGAATCTGGGTTCGAGGTACGAGCAGTACTTC.

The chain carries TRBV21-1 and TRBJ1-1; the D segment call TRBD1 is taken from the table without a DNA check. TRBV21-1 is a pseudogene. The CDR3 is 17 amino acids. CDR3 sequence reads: CASSINQGGPMNTEAFF. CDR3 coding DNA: TGTGCCAGCAGCATTAACCAGGGGGGCCCCATGAACACTGAAGCTTTCTTT.